This T cell receptor (beta chain) stems from a study of T cell responses to AZD1222 COVID-19 vaccine. Libraries were prepared by immunoSEQ multiplex PCR; TCRdb keeps only in-frame clonotypes and omits some of them. This sample yields 150,000 to 200,000 clones, of which about 90% are seen a single time; approximately 5.9% belongs to the top ten. This sequence originates from an adult who received the AZD1222 COVID-19 vaccine. The source was peripheral blood, collected 28 days after the second AZD1222 dose.

CDR3 protein: CASSYRDYGGYTF. Here the CDR3 DNA reads TGTGCCAGCAGTTACAGGGACTATGGGGGCTACACCTTC. The gene calls are TRBV6-5 and TRBJ1-2; tentatively, D is TRBD1 (5 bases). Trimming shortened V by 2 bases and J by 8 bases, and 12 bases separated the two germline ends. There are 13 residues in the CDR3. Per germline, CDR1 MNHEY and CDR2 SVGAGI.